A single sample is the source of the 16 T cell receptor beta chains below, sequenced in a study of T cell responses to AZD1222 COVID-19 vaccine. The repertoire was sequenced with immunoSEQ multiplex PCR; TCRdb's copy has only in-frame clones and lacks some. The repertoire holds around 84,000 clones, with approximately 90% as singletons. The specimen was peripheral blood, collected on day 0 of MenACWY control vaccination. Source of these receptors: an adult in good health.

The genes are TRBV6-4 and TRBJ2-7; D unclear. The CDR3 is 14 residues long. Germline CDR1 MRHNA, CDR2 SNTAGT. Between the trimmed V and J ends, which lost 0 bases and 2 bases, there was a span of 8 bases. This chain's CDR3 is CASSDSGRPYEQYF. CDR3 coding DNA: TGTGCCAGCAGTGACTCCGGACGGCCCTACGAGCAGTACTTC.

The DNA of the CDR3 is TGTGCCAGCAGCTCCACAAATACAGGGGACTACGAGCAGTACTTC. Amino acid sequence: CASSSTNTGDYEQYF. V gene TRBV11-1 combines with J gene TRBJ2-7; TRBD1 aligns across 7 bases. There are 15 residues in the CDR3. The V gene's germline CDR1 is SGHAT and CDR2 FQDESV (reference sequence). The V segment lost 4 bases and the J segment 3 bases; nucleotides outside the gene matches: 9.

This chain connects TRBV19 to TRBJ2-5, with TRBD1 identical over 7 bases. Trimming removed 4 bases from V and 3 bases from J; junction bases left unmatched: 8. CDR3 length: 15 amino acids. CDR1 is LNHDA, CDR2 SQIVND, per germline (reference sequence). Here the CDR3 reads CASSKIGQGEETQYF. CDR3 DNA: TGTGCCAGTAGTAAAATCGGCCAGGGGGAAGAGACCCAGTACTTC. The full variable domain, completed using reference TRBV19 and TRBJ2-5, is DGGITQSPKYLFRKEGQNVTLSCEQNLNHDAMYWYRQDPGQGLRLIYYSQIVNDFQKGDIAEGYSVSREKKESFPLTVTSAQKNPTAFYLCASSKIGQGEETQYFGPGTRLLVL.

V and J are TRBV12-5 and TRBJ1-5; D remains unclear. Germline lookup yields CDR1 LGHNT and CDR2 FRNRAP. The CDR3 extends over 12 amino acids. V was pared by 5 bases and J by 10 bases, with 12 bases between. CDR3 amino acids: CASGIRDGPQHF. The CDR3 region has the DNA TGTGCTAGTGGTATACGAGACGGACCCCAGCATTTT.

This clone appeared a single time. The CDR3 DNA reads TGCGCCAGCAGTGAGGGGGGTTCAGATACGCAGTATTTT. Amino acid sequence: CASSEGGSDTQYF. The rearrangement joins TRBV10-1 to TRBJ2-3; perhaps D is TRBD1 or TRBD2 (5 bases each). This CDR3 contains 13 residues. Germline CDR1 and CDR2: WNHNN and SYGVQD (reference sequence). V was cut by 2 bases and J by 4 bases, with 7 bases left in between.

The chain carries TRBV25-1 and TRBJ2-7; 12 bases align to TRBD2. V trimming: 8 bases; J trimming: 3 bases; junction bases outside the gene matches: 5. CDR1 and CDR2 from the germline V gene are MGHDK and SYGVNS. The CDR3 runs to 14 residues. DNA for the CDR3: TGTGCCAGCGGGAGGACTAGCGGGAACTACGAGCAGTACTTC. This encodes CASGRTSGNYEQYF.

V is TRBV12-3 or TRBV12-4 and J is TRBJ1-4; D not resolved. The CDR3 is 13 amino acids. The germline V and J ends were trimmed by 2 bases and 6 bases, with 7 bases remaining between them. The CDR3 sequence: CASSLRWYEKLFF. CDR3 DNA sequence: TGTGCCAGCAGTTTAAGGTGGTATGAAAAACTGTTTTTT.

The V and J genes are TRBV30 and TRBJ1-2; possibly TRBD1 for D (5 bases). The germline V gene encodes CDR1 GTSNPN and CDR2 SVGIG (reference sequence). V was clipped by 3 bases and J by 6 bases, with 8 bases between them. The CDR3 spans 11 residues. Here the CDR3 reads CAWSEGHGYTF. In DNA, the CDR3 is TGTGCCTGGAGCGAGGGGCATGGCTACACCTTC. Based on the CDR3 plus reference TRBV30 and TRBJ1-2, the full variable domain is SQTIHQWPATLVQPVGSPLSLECTVEGTSNPNLYWYRQAAGRGLQLLFYSVGIGQISSEVPQNLSASRPQDRQFILSSKKLLLSDSGFYLCAWSEGHGYTFGSGTRLTVV.

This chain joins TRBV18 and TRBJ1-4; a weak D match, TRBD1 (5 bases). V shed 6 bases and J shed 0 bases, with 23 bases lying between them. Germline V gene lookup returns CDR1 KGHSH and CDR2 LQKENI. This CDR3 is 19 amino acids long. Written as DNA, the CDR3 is TGTGCCAGCTCCCAGGTTGAGACGGGGGGAACTGCAACTAATGAAAAACTGTTTTTT. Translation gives CASSQVETGGTATNEKLFF. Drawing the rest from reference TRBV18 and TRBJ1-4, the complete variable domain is NAGVMQNPRHLVRRRGQEARLRCSPMKGHSHVYWYRQLPEEGLKFMVYLQKENIIDESGMPKERFSAEFPKEGPSILRIQQVVRGDSAAYFCASSQVETGGTATNEKLFFGSGTQLSVL.

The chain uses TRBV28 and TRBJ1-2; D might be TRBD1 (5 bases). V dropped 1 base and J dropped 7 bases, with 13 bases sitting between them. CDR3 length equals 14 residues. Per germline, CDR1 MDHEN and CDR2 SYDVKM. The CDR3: CASSLFWQGGGYTF. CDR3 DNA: TGTGCCAGCAGTTTATTTTGGCAGGGCGGTGGCTACACCTTC.

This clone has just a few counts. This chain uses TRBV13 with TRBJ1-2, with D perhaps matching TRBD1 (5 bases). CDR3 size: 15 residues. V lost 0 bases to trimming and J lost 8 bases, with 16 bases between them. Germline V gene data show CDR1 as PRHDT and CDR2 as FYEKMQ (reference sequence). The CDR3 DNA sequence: TGTGCCAGCAGCTTAGGCCATGGGGACTGGGTCGGCTACACCTTC. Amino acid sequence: CASSLGHGDWVGYTF.

The DNA of the CDR3 is TGCGCCAGCAGTGAACGACGGCCCCCCCGGTGGAATCAGCCCCAGCATTTT. This translates into CASSERRPPRWNQPQHF. The chain has TRBV10-2 and TRBJ1-5, with D uncertain. CDR1 WSHSY and CDR2 SAAADI come from the germline V gene. Deletions cut 3 bases from V and 4 bases from J, with 19 bases between. The CDR3 length is 17 residues.

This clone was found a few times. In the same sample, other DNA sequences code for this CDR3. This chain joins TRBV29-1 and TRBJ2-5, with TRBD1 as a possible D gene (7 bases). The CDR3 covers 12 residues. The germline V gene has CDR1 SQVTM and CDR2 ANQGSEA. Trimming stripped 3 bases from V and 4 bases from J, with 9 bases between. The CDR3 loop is CSVDQGGETQYF. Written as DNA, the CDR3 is TGCAGCGTTGATCAGGGGGGAGAGACCCAGTACTTC. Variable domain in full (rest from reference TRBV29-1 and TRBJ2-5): SAVISQKPSRDICQRGTSLTIQCQVDSQVTMMFWYRQQPGQSLTLIATANQGSEATYESGFVIDKFPISRPNLTFSTLTVSNMSPEDSSIYLCSVDQGGETQYFGPGTRLLVL.

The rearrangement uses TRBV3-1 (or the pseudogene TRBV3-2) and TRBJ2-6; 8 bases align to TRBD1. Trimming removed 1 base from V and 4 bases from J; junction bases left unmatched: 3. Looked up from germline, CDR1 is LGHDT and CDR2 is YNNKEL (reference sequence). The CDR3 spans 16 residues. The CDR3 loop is CASSQAGGWGANVLTF. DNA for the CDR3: TGTGCCAGCAGCCAAGCAGGGGGCTGGGGGGCCAACGTCCTGACTTTC.

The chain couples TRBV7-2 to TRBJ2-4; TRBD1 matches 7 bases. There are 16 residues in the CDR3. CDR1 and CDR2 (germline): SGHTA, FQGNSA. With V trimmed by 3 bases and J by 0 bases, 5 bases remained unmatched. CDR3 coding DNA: TGTGCCAGCAGCTTCACAGGGGACCTAGCCAAAAACATTCAGTACTTC. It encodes CASSFTGDLAKNIQYF.

CDR3 DNA sequence: TGCAGCGTTGAAGAGGGGGTCAATCAGCCCCAGCATTTT. Its protein is CSVEEGVNQPQHF. The chain links TRBV29-1 to TRBJ1-5; maybe TRBD1 (5 bases). V lost 0 bases and J 3 bases, leaving 6 bases between the germline ends. Looked up from germline, CDR1 is SQVTM and CDR2 is ANQGSEA. The length of the CDR3 is 13 residues.